What follows are 13 T cell receptor beta chains derived from one specimen sequenced in a study of tumor-infiltrating lymphocytes in primary liver carcinoma. From about 19-30 mg of unsorted bulk tissue, DNA and RNA were co-extracted together. Synthesis of TCR beta cDNA was carried out from about 0.55 ug total RNA with a constant-region primer. Each TCR beta library was derived from three nested multiplex PCR rounds that employed slightly modified ARM-PCR. The two initial PCR rounds, nine to eleven cycles each, used TRBV1-TRBV30 forward and C-beta reverse primers. MiXCR was run by TCRdb on the multiplex PCR reads, yielding one entry per CDR3 protein. The sample lists 100,000 to 150,000 distinct CDR3 sequences; 64% were seen once. The sample was liver tumor tissue from sampling region 3. Subset described: tumor region T3, left-lateral pole. Receptor source: a woman aged 60-70 years with primary liver carcinoma and hepatitis B virus infection.

V is TRBV29-1 and J is TRBJ1-1; D call uncertain. The CDR3 contains 15 residues. Germline V gene lookup returns CDR1 SQVTM and CDR2 ANQGSEA. Trimming left V 7 bases short and J 0 bases short, with 18 bases between. The DNA for the CDR3 is TGCAGCGGTCAGCTTCCCGGAACCATGAACACTGAAGCTTTCTTT. Translated: CSGQLPGTMNTEAFF. The full variable domain, rest sourced from reference TRBV29-1 and TRBJ1-1, is SAVISQKPSRDICQRGTSLTIQCQVDSQVTMMFWYRQQPGQSLTLIATANQGSEATYESGFVIDKFPISRPNLTFSTLTVSNMSPEDSSIYLCSGQLPGTMNTEAFFGQGTRLTVV.

This clonotype was recorded a few times. A much larger clone lies one base from this, so it may be a read error. The chain employs TRBV28 and TRBJ2-5; D is undetermined. CDR3 length: 12 amino acids. Per germline, CDR1 MDHEN and CDR2 SYDVKM. CDR3 loop: CANSPNTKTQYF. The DNA for the CDR3 is TGTGCCAACAGTCCCAACACGAAGACCCAGTACTTC.

This rearrangement joins TRBV7-3 to TRBJ2-1; the match to TRBD1 covers 8 bases. CDR1 and CDR2 (germline): SGHTA, FQGTGA. Trimming cost V 2 bases and J 0 bases; bases outside gene matches: 0. The CDR3 loop spans 15 amino acids. CDR3: CASSLDRGSYNEQFF. CDR3 coding DNA: TGTGCCAGCAGCTTAGACAGGGGCTCCTACAATGAGCAGTTCTTC.

Points on this clonotype: The junction shows a germline mismatch at one end, possibly a read error. The chain carries TRBV5-4 and TRBJ1-1; D is possibly TRBD1 (5 bases). CDR3 length: 16 amino acids. The germline V gene has CDR1 SGHNT and CDR2 YYREEE (reference sequence). The CDR3 DNA sequence: TGTACCAGCAGCCGGGGCGTTAAAGGGCAGAACACTGAAGCTTTCTTT. Protein: CTSSRGVKGQNTEAFF.

Details on this clonotype: One junction end does not reproduce the germline sequence, and a read error may be involved. The rearrangement joins TRBV5-1 to TRBJ1-2, with D perhaps TRBD1 (5 bases). Germline-derived CDR1 and CDR2 are SGHRS and YFSETQ. The CDR3 is 14 amino acids. The CDR3 DNA follows: TGCGCCGGCAGCAAGGGAGTGGACAACTTTGGCTACACCTTC. It encodes CAGSKGVDNFGYTF.

The chain couples TRBV11-1 to TRBJ2-7, with D uncertain. The V gene's germline CDR1 is SGHAT and CDR2 FQDESV (reference sequence). The ends were cut back, 5 bases at V and 3 bases at J, with 17 bases in the middle. The CDR3 has 15 residues. The CDR3 protein is CASSEDLVPGYEQYF. In DNA, the CDR3 is TGTGCCAGCAGCGAGGATCTGGTCCCGGGCTACGAGCAGTACTTC.

Remarks on this clonotype: The junction shows a germline mismatch at one end, possibly a read error. In nucleotides, the CDR3 is TGTACCAGCAGCTTATGGGGAACTTCCTACGAGCGGTACTTC. Translation: CTSSLWGTSYERYF. The chain is built from TRBV11-2 and TRBJ2-7; D ambiguous. The CDR3 totals 14 residues. Per germline, CDR1 SGHAT and CDR2 FQNNGV.

This clonotype appeared a few times. V gene TRBV7-8 combines with J gene TRBJ1-4; 7 nucleotides match TRBD1. Germline V gene sequence: CDR1 SGHVS, CDR2 FQNEAQ. The J segment lost 3 bases and the V segment lost 5 bases, leaving 6 bases of the junction unmatched. There are 15 residues in the CDR3. The CDR3 DNA reads as TGTGCCAGCAGCCGCCGACAGGGTTCTAATGAAAAACTGTTTTTT. Its translation: CASSRRQGSNEKLFF.

This clonotype appeared many times. The gene calls are TRBV12-3 or TRBV12-4 and TRBJ1-5, with 8 positions matching TRBD1. The J segment lost 0 bases and the V segment lost 2 bases, leaving 6 bases of the junction unmatched. The CDR3 contains 17 residues. The CDR3: CASSLRWTGLSNQPQHF. In nucleotides, the CDR3 is TGTGCCAGCAGTTTACGGTGGACAGGGCTTAGCAATCAGCCCCAGCATTTT.

A note on this clonotype: Relative to the germline gene, one junction end is altered; a read error may explain this. The chain recombines TRBV6-2 or TRBV6-3 with TRBJ2-7, with TRBD2 matching over 9 bases. The V gene's germline CDR1 is MNHEY and CDR2 SVGEGT. The CDR3 runs 16 residues. DNA of the CDR3: TGTGCCAGCAGCTTCGACCTAGCGGGGAATTCCTACAAGCAGTATTTC. It is translated as CASSFDLAGNSYKQYF.

With regard to this clonotype: With a much larger clone just one base away, this may be a read error. V usage is TRBV21-1 and J usage is TRBJ1-5. TRBV21-1 is assigned pseudogene status. The CDR3 is 15 amino acids. The CDR3 loop reads CTSSKGIRRNQPQHF. CDR3 nucleotide sequence: TGTACCAGCAGCAAAGGGATACGCCGCAATCAGCCCCAGCATTTT.

This clonotype occurred many times. The chain carries TRBV6-6 and TRBJ1-1; TRBD1 is a possible D gene (5 bases). V lost 4 bases to trimming and J lost 7 bases, with 13 bases between them. This CDR3 has 13 residues. Per the germline V gene, CDR1 is MNHNY and CDR2 is SVGAGI (reference sequence). CDR3 region: CASSSPGGFEAFF. CDR3 DNA: TGTGCCAGCAGTTCCCCTGGGGGTTTTGAAGCTTTCTTT.

This clonotype was counted only a few times. The V call is TRBV19, the J call TRBJ1-1; D not resolved. The CDR3 contains 13 residues. The ends were cut back, 2 bases at V and 5 bases at J, with 9 bases in the middle. Germline CDR1 reads LNHDA; CDR2 reads SQIVND (reference sequence). CDR3 sequence: CASSITSGTEAFF. DNA for the CDR3: TGTGCCAGTAGTATAACCAGTGGGACTGAAGCTTTCTTT.